Below are 26 T cell receptor beta chains sequenced from a single sample in a study of cytomegalovirus exposure and HLA in healthy donors. PCR employed 60 Vbeta and 13 Jbeta primers. Repertoires were generated with immunoSEQ multiplex PCR, while TCRdb's copy carries only in-frame clones and drops some. The data include about 140,000 clones; the top ten clones carry about 0.96%. Sequenced input: PBMCs. These receptors all stem from a male donor in good health and CMV-seronegative.

The rearrangement uses TRBV18 and TRBJ2-1, with 9 bases aligning to TRBD1. V shed 1 base and J 9 bases; nucleotides not matched to a gene: 10. There are 16 residues in the CDR3. Germline CDR1 and CDR2: KGHSH and LQKENI. CDR3 sequence (DNA): TGTGCCAGCTCACCACAGGGACAGGGTTTGGTTAGTGAGCAGTTCTTC. It specifies CASSPQGQGLVSEQFF.

The CDR3 here is CASSSIQTGLGTDTQYF. The CDR3 DNA follows: TGTGCCAGCAGTTCAATCCAAACAGGGTTGGGCACAGATACGCAGTATTTT. The chain combines TRBV28 with TRBJ2-3, with a weak D call TRBD1 (6 bases). V dropped 4 bases and J dropped 1 base, with 18 bases sitting between them. The CDR3 extends over 17 amino acids. CDR1 is MDHEN and CDR2 is SYDVKM in the germline V gene.

The chain links TRBV5-1 to TRBJ2-6; the D is unclear. Germline V gene data show CDR1 as SGHRS and CDR2 as YFSETQ. The CDR3 contains 19 residues. Trimming removed 3 bases from V and 2 bases from J, with 21 bases in between. The CDR3 nucleotides read TGCGCCAGCAGCTCCCAATTTAAGACGCGGCGGACTGGGGCCAACGTCCTGACTTTC. This encodes CASSSQFKTRRTGANVLTF.

The CDR3 bases are TGCAGCGTCGGAAGAGCCCCTAAACTAGCGGGAGTCAGGGACGAGCAGTACTTC. It specifies CSVGRAPKLAGVRDEQYF. The rearrangement uses TRBV29-1 and TRBJ2-7; 11 nucleotides match TRBD2. CDR1 SQVTM and CDR2 ANQGSEA come from the germline V gene. The CDR3 consists of 18 residues. The junction had 21 bases not matched to a gene; V was cut back by 6 bases and J by 5 bases.

V and J are TRBV9 and TRBJ1-3, with D maybe TRBD1 (6 bases). Per germline, CDR1 SGDLS and CDR2 YYNGEE. The V gene lost 2 bases and the J gene lost 0 bases, with 15 bases spanning the gap. The CDR3 sequence is 17 residues long. CDR3 protein: CASSVNQGSASGNTIYF. CDR3 bases: TGTGCCAGCAGCGTCAATCAGGGGTCTGCCTCTGGAAACACCATATATTTT.

The chain is built from TRBV5-1 and TRBJ2-1; 7 nucleotides line up with TRBD1. CDR1 and CDR2 from the germline V gene are SGHRS and YFSETQ. The trim removed 0 bases at V and 4 bases at J, leaving 1 base unmatched. This CDR3 has 14 residues. CDR3 residues: CASSLEDRYNEQFF. In DNA, the CDR3 is TGCGCCAGCAGCTTGGAGGACAGGTACAATGAGCAGTTCTTC.

The chain recombines TRBV18 with TRBJ2-1; TRBD2 matches 9 bases. The CDR3 totals 17 residues. Germline V lookup: CDR1 KGHSH, CDR2 LQKENI. V shed 6 bases, J shed 4 bases, and the junction held 13 bases outside the gene matches. Here the CDR3 reads CASSSKGSGGRYNEQFF. The CDR3, as DNA: TGTGCCAGCTCGTCTAAGGGGAGCGGGGGGCGATACAATGAGCAGTTCTTC.

The J gene is TRBJ1-6, the V gene TRBV11-3, with D perhaps matching TRBD1 (6 bases). This CDR3 is 15 amino acids long. Germline assignment: CDR1 SGHNT and CDR2 YENEEA. V shed 5 bases and J shed 7 bases, with 15 bases lying between them. The CDR3 bases are TGTGCCAGCAGCGCTACGACAGGACGAAATTCACCCCTCCACTTT. Translating it yields CASSATTGRNSPLHF.

The rearrangement links TRBV7-9 to TRBJ2-5; D is undetermined. The CDR3 totals 12 residues. Trimming took off 1 base at V and 5 bases at J, with 5 bases between the two ends. Per the germline V gene, CDR1 is SEHNR and CDR2 is FQNEAQ (reference sequence). In DNA form, the CDR3 reads TGTGCCAGCAGCTTAGGGAGTGAGACCCAGTACTTC. Its translation is CASSLGSETQYF. The whole variable domain, remainder taken from reference TRBV7-9 and TRBJ2-5, is DTGVSQNPRHKITKRGQNVTFRCDPISEHNRLYWYRQTLGQGPEFLTYFQNEAQLEKSRLLSDRFSAERPKGSFSTLEIQRTEQGDSAMYLCASSLGSETQYFGPGTRLLVL.

The rearrangement joins TRBV7-2 to TRBJ2-7; weak D call: TRBD2 (7 bases). With 1 base removed from V and 0 bases from J, the gap between germline ends came to 13 bases. This CDR3 has 16 amino acids. CDR1 SGHTA and CDR2 FQGNSA come from the germline V gene. In DNA form, the CDR3 reads TGTGCCAGCAGCTTAGTAGGGGGAGGGCCCTCCTACGAGCAGTACTTC. Translation: CASSLVGGGPSYEQYF.

This chain uses TRBV18 with TRBJ1-5; 7 positions match TRBD1. CDR3 length: 16 residues. From germline, CDR1 is KGHSH and CDR2 LQKENI. V gave up 3 bases and J gave up 0 bases; unmatched junction bases: 5. Written as DNA, the CDR3 is TGTGCCAGCTCACCCGGGACAGCATATAGCAATCAGCCCCAGCATTTT. Translation: CASSPGTAYSNQPQHF.

The chain combines TRBV28 with TRBJ1-1; D gene ambiguous. The ends were cut back, 7 bases at V and 7 bases at J, with 19 bases in the middle. The CDR3 runs 14 residues. Germline V gene sequence: CDR1 MDHEN, CDR2 SYDVKM. The CDR3 here is CASTNPRRALEAFF. In DNA, the CDR3 is TGTGCCAGCACCAACCCCAGGAGGGCACTTGAAGCTTTCTTT.

This CDR3 is CASSIDRGSEQYF. CDR3 nucleotide sequence: TGTGCCAGTAGTATAGATCGGGGTTCCGAGCAGTACTTC. The chain uses TRBV19 and TRBJ2-7; TRBD2 might be the D (5 bases). V lost 0 bases to trimming and J lost 6 bases, with 9 bases between them. Germline values: CDR1 LNHDA, CDR2 SQIVND (reference sequence). This CDR3 has 13 residues.

The chain couples TRBV4-1 to TRBJ2-5, with D perhaps TRBD2 (7 bases). The J call may be wrong; the DNA end is better matched by TRBJ2-7. This CDR3 has 16 residues. CDR1 and CDR2 (germline): MGHRA, YSYEKL. CDR3 amino acids: CASSQEGGAHSYEQYF. The DNA of the CDR3 is TGCGCCAGCAGCCAAGAAGGGGGGGCCCACTCCTACGAGCAGTACTTC.

This chain uses TRBV7-6 with TRBJ1-2, with D perhaps matching TRBD1 (5 bases). From germline, CDR1 is SGHVS and CDR2 FNYEAQ. With 2 bases removed from V and 8 bases from J, the gap between germline ends came to 15 bases. The CDR3 is made up of 14 amino acids. The CDR3 region is CASSLRQGLEGYTF. The CDR3 nucleotides are TGTGCCAGCAGCTTACGCCAGGGCTTAGAAGGCTACACCTTC.

The V and J genes are TRBV27 and TRBJ2-5; no reliable D call. The CDR3 is 15 amino acids. V was trimmed by 4 bases and J by 4 bases, leaving 16 bases between them. The germline gives CDR1 MNHEY, CDR2 SMNVEV (reference sequence). The CDR3 sequence is CASSSRVVKPETQYF. CDR3 DNA: TGTGCCAGCAGTTCCCGGGTCGTAAAGCCAGAGACCCAGTACTTC.

The rearrangement uses TRBV29-1 and TRBJ2-1; 8 bases map to TRBD2. Trimming removed 7 bases from V and 7 bases from J; junction bases left unmatched: 12. CDR1 is SQVTM and CDR2 is ANQGSEA in the germline V gene. The CDR3 spans 14 residues. The CDR3 here is CSAPGLETYNEQFF. CDR3 bases: TGCAGCGCCCCGGGACTAGAAACTTATAATGAGCAGTTCTTC.

The CDR3 nucleotides read TGTGCCAGCAGCTTTGACAGGGAGCAGTTCTTC. This encodes CASSFDREQFF. The chain couples TRBV5-6 to TRBJ2-1; weak D call: TRBD1 (6 bases). The CDR3 has 11 amino acids. Germline V gene sequence: CDR1 SGHDT, CDR2 YYEEEE. Trimming took 2 bases from V and 10 from J, leaving 7 bases between them.

V is TRBV11-2 and J is TRBJ1-1; D perhaps matches TRBD1 (6 bases). This CDR3 spans 12 amino acids. Trimming took 5 bases from V and 4 from J, leaving 8 bases between them. The germline CDR1 and CDR2 sequences are SGHAT and FQNNGV. The CDR3 DNA is TGTGCCAGCAGCATGGACAGCACTGAAGCTTTCTTT. Protein product: CASSMDSTEAFF.

The V and J genes are TRBV5-4 and TRBJ2-7; TRBD1 agrees at 9 bases. Germline V gene sequence: CDR1 SGHNT, CDR2 YYREEE (reference sequence). The V segment lost 4 bases and the J segment 2 bases; nucleotides outside the gene matches: 7. There are 15 residues in the CDR3. CDR3 DNA: TGTGCCAGCAGCGGGGGACAGGGTCGGACCTACGAGCAGTACTTC. Protein: CASSGGQGRTYEQYF.

The chain joins TRBV18 to TRBJ1-1, with D unclear. The CDR3 is 14 amino acids. In germline, CDR1 is KGHSH, CDR2 LQKENI. V shed 4 bases and J shed 5 bases, with 14 bases lying between them. Here the CDR3 reads CASSQGGRKTEAFF. The CDR3, as DNA: TGTGCCAGCTCACAGGGAGGGCGGAAAACTGAAGCTTTCTTT. The entire variable domain, with the rest obtained from reference TRBV18 and TRBJ1-1, is as follows: NAGVMQNPRHLVRRRGQEARLRCSPMKGHSHVYWYRQLPEEGLKFMVYLQKENIIDESGMPKERFSAEFPKEGPSILRIQQVVRGDSAAYFCASSQGGRKTEAFFGQGTRLTVV.

The genes are TRBV5-1 and TRBJ1-2; TRBD1 is a possible D gene (5 bases). With 0 bases removed from V and 0 bases from J, the gap between germline ends came to 6 bases. CDR1 is SGHRS and CDR2 is YFSETQ in the germline V gene. This CDR3 region has 14 residues. The CDR3 loop is CASSLETANYGYTF. In DNA form, the CDR3 reads TGCGCCAGCAGCTTGGAGACAGCTAACTATGGCTACACCTTC.

The chain couples TRBV7-2 to TRBJ1-2; 9 bases are a match to TRBD1. The CDR3 has 13 amino acids. The V and J ends lost 1 base and 6 bases, in that order; junction bases with no gene match: 0. CDR1 and CDR2 from the germline V gene are SGHTA and FQGNSA. CDR3: CASSLGQGDGYTF. CDR3 bases: TGTGCCAGCAGCTTAGGACAGGGGGATGGCTACACCTTC.

The V and J genes are TRBV29-1 and TRBJ1-2; D unclear. V lost 2 bases and J lost 8, with 12 bases in between. In germline, CDR1 is SQVTM, CDR2 ANQGSEA. The CDR3 is made up of 12 amino acids. The CDR3: CSVEFQVSGYTF. DNA for the CDR3: TGCAGCGTTGAATTTCAGGTTTCAGGCTACACCTTC.

CDR3 region: CASSLALGGNGNQPQHF. The CDR3 DNA follows: TGTGCCAGCAGCTTAGCGTTAGGGGGTAACGGCAATCAGCCCCAGCATTTT. The gene calls are TRBV7-8 and TRBJ1-5, with D perhaps matching TRBD1 (6 bases). V shed 0 bases and J shed 2 bases, with 14 bases lying between them. From germline, CDR1 is SGHVS and CDR2 FQNEAQ. There are 17 residues in the CDR3.

The CDR3 reads CASSPVGQTYEQYF. CDR3 nucleotide sequence: TGTGCCAGCTCCCCCGTCGGACAGACCTACGAGCAGTACTTC. The chain recombines TRBV18 with TRBJ2-7; a possible D gene is TRBD1 (6 bases). Trimming cost V 6 bases and J 2 bases, with 14 bases left between them. Germline CDR1 is KGHSH and CDR2 is LQKENI. The CDR3 runs to 14 residues. Full variable domain (outside the CDR3, taken from reference TRBV18 and TRBJ2-7): NAGVMQNPRHLVRRRGQEARLRCSPMKGHSHVYWYRQLPEEGLKFMVYLQKENIIDESGMPKERFSAEFPKEGPSILRIQQVVRGDSAAYFCASSPVGQTYEQYFGPGTRLTVT.